This TCR beta chain came from a study of identical twins. Study results and limitations: Where out-of-frame alpha sequences were twin-shared, they showed excess low generation probability. Fewer insertions were carried by abundant cord blood beta clonotypes, but none was seen in memory repertoires.

The CDR3 is made up of 16 amino acids. Germline loops: CDR1 DFQATT, CDR2 SNEGSKA (reference sequence). J gave up 2 bases and V 6 bases, and 6 bases lay outside the gene matches. Details on this clonotype: What it recognizes is unknown.

TCRdb processed the 5' RACE reads anew with MiXCR; each CDR3 protein has one entry. The sample holds 1.5 million to 2 million distinct CDR3 sequences, 32% seen once. The sample was cord blood. The chain uses TRBV20-1 and TRBJ2-1; 14 bases map to TRBD2. This receptor was obtained from a newborn girl in good health. CDR3 DNA sequence: TGCAGTGCGGGGACTAGCGGGAGAGCACCCTACAATGAGCAGTTCTTC. Translating gives CSAGTSGRAPYNEQFF.